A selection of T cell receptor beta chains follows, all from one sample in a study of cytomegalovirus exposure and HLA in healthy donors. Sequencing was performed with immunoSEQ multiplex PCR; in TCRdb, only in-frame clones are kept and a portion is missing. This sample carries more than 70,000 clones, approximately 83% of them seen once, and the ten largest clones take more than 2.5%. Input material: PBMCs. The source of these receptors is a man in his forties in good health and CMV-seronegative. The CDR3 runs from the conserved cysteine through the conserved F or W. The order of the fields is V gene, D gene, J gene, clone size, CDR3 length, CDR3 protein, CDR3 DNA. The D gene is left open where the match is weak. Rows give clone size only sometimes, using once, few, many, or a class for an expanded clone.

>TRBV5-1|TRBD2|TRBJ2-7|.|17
CASSLGLAGDTAYEQYF
TGCGCCAGCAGCTTGGGACTAGCGGGGGATACCGCCTACGAGCAGTACTTC
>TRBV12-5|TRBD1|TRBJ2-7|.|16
CASGLGEPGQGYEQYF
TGTGCTAGTGGTTTGGGGGAACCGGGACAGGGCTACGAGCAGTACTTC
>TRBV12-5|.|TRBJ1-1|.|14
CASGSRAANTEAFF
TGTGCTAGTGGTTCCAGGGCTGCGAACACTGAAGCTTTCTTT
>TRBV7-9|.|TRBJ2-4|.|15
CASSLAGLDKNIQYF
TGTGCCAGCAGCTTAGCGGGCCTGGACAAAAACATTCAGTACTTC
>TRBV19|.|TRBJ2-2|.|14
CASSIELDTGELFF
TGTGCCAGTAGTATAGAGTTAGACACCGGGGAGCTGTTTTTT
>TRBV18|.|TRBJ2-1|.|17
CASSATSRGQIYNEQFF
TGTGCCAGCTCAGCAACCTCGCGGGGACAGATTTACAATGAGCAGTTCTTC
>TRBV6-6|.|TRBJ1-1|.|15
CASSYMRLMNTEAFF
TGTGCCAGCAGTTACATGAGGTTGATGAACACTGAAGCTTTCTTT
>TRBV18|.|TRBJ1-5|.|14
CASSATGSNQPQHF
TGTGCCAGCTCGGCCACAGGGAGCAATCAGCCCCAGCATTTT
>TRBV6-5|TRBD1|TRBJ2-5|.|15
CASSYVGQSRETQYF
TGTGCCAGCAGTTACGTGGGACAGTCGAGGGAGACCCAGTACTTC
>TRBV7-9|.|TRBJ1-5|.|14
CASSPGGPGFAQHF
TGTGCCAGCAGCCCCGGGGGGCCCGGGTTCGCCCAGCATTTT
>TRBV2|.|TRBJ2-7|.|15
CATPPDSESSYEQYF
TGTGCCACCCCCCCGGACAGCGAGAGCTCCTACGAGCAGTACTTC
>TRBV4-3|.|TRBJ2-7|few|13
CASSQGQPYEQYF
TGCGCCAGCAGCCAAGGACAGCCCTACGAGCAGTACTTC
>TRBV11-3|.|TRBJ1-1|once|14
CASSRGGLNTEAFF
TGTGCCAGCAGCCGCGGAGGGTTAAACACTGAAGCTTTCTTT
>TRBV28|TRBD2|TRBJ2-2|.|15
CASRTSGGGTGELFF
TGTGCCAGCAGAACCTCTGGCGGGGGCACCGGGGAGCTGTTTTTT
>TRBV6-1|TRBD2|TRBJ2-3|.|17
CASSEAVSGGYPDTQYF
TGTGCCAGCAGTGAAGCGGTGAGCGGGGGATATCCAGATACGCAGTATTTT
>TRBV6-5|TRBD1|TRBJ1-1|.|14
CASTQDRGYTEAFF
TGTGCCAGCACCCAGGACAGGGGGTACACTGAAGCTTTCTTT
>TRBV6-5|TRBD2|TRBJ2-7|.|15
CASSYSGSGGYEQYF
TGTGCCAGCAGTTACTCGGGAAGCGGGGGCTACGAGCAGTACTTC
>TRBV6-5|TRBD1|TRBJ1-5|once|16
CASSYLPPDRGQPQHF
TGTGCCAGCAGTTACCTCCCCCCTGACAGGGGTCAGCCCCAGCATTTT
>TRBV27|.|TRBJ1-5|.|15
CASTSTRGNNQPQHF
TGTGCCAGCACCTCTACTAGGGGGAACAATCAGCCCCAGCATTTT
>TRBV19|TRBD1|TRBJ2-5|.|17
CASSMTGGRLGQETQYF
TGTGCCAGTAGTATGACAGGGGGCCGTTTGGGGCAAGAGACCCAGTACTTC
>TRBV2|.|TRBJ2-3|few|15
CASSERQGSTDTQYF
TGTGCCAGCAGTGAAAGGCAGGGTAGCACAGATACGCAGTATTTT
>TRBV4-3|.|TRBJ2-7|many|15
CASSLTRSLRYEQYF
TGCGCCAGCAGCCTAACAAGGAGTCTTCGTTACGAGCAGTACTTC
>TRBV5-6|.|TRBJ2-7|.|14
CASRSRGSSYEQYF
TGTGCCAGCAGAAGCCGGGGTAGCTCCTACGAGCAGTACTTC
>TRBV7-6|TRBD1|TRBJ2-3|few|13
CASSLEGTGGWYF
TGTGCCAGCAGCTTAGAAGGGACAGGGGGCTGGTATTTT
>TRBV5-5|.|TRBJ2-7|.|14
CASSLRAGSYEQYF
TGTGCCAGCAGCTTGAGGGCAGGGTCCTACGAGCAGTACTTC
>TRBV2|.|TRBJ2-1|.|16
CASSEGVGAVENEQFF
TGTGCCAGCAGTGAAGGGGTTGGGGCAGTAGAGAATGAGCAGTTCTTC
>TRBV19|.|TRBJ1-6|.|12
CASRGGNSPLHF
TGTGCCAGCAGGGGCGGGAATTCACCCCTCCACTTT
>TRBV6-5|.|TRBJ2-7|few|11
CARSEGGRQYF
TGTGCCAGGAGTGAAGGCGGCCGCCAATACTTC
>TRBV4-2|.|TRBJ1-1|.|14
CASSQKSGSTEAFF
TGTGCCAGCAGCCAAAAATCCGGGTCCACTGAAGCTTTCTTT
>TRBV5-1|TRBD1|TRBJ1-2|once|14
CASSLGQGMILYTF
TGCGCCAGCAGCTTGGGACAGGGTATGATCCTCTACACCTTC
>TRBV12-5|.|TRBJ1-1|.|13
CASAPGYATEAFF
TGTGCTAGTGCTCCAGGATATGCCACTGAAGCTTTCTTT
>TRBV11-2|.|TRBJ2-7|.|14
CASSYGEGGYEQYF
TGTGCCAGCAGCTACGGGGAGGGGGGCTACGAGCAGTACTTC
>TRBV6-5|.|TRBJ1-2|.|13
CASTSGMGYGYTF
TGTGCCAGCACGTCGGGTATGGGCTATGGCTACACCTTC
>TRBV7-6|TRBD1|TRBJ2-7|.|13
CASSPGTDYEQYF
TGTGCCAGCAGCCCCGGGACAGACTACGAGCAGTACTTC
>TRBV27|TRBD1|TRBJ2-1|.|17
CASSSLAGTGASNEQFF
TGTGCCAGCAGTTCCCTGGCCGGGACAGGGGCCAGTAATGAGCAGTTCTTC
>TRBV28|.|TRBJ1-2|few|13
CASSGGPGYGYTF
TGTGCCAGTTCGGGGGGCCCAGGGTATGGCTACACCTTC
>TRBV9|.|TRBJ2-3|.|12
CASSRWEDTQYF
TGTGCCAGCAGCCGCTGGGAGGATACGCAGTATTTT
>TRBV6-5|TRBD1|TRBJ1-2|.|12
CASSEGAYGYTF
TGTGCCAGCTCGGAGGGGGCTTATGGCTACACCTTC
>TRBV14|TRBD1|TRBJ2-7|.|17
CASSPLRGTGAAYEQYF
TGTGCCAGCAGCCCCCTTCGGGGGACAGGGGCCGCCTACGAGCAGTACTTC
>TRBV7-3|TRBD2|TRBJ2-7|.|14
CASSLTSGSVEQYF
TGTGCCAGCAGTCTCACTAGCGGGAGCGTTGAGCAGTACTTC
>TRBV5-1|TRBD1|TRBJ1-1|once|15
CASSTDGQGNTEAFF
TGCGCCAGCAGCACGGACGGACAGGGTAACACTGAAGCTTTCTTT
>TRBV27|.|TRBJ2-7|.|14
CASSLNGLSYEQYF
TGTGCCAGCAGTTTGAACGGACTCTCCTACGAGCAGTACTTC
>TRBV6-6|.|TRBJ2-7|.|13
CASRHRASYEQYF
TGTGCCAGCAGACACAGGGCCTCCTACGAGCAGTACTTC
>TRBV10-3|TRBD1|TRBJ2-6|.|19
CAISVARDRGSSGANVLTF
TGTGCCATCAGCGTCGCCCGGGACAGGGGATCTTCTGGGGCCAACGTCCTGACTTTC
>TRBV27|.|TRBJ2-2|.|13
CASSLLNTGELFF
TGTGCCAGCAGTCTTCTCAACACCGGGGAGCTGTTTTTT
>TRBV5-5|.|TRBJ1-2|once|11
CASSLNYGYTF
TGTGCCAGCAGCCTTAACTATGGCTACACCTTC
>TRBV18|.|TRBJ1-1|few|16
CASSPNRAGANTEAFF
TGTGCCAGCTCACCAAATCGTGCGGGGGCCAACACTGAAGCTTTCTTT
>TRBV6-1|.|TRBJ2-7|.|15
CASSEGWQGGYEQYF
TGTGCCAGCAGTGAAGGATGGCAGGGAGGCTACGAGCAGTACTTC
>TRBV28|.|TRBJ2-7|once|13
CASSFGGGYEQYF
TGTGCCAGCAGTTTCGGCGGAGGCTACGAGCAGTACTTC
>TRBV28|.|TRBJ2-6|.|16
CASSFYGGSGANVLTF
TGTGCCAGCAGTTTTTACGGTGGCTCTGGGGCCAACGTCCTGACTTTC
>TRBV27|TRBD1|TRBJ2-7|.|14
CASKRTGRSYEQYF
TGTGCCAGTAAGAGGACAGGCCGATCCTACGAGCAGTACTTC